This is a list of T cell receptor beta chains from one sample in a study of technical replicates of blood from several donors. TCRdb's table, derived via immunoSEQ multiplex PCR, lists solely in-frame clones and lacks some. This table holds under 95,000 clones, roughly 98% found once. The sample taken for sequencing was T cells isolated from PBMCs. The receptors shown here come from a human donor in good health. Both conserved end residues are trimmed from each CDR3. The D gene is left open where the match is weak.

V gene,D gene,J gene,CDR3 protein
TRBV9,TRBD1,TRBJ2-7,ASSAGDRGDDEQY
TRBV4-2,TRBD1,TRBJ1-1,ASSPFQGGNTEAF
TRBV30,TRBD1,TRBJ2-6,AWRIDRGLSGANVLT
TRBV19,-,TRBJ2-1,ASSPPLAASGNEQF
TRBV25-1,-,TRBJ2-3,ASSLGGRTDTQY
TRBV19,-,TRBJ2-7,ASSPGLPSYEQY
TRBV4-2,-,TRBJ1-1,ASSQWGQGNTEAF
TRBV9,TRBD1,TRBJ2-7,ASSKTDRFEQY
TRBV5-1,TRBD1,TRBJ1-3,ASSLQGATGNTIY
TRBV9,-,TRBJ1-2,ASSPGGGRNGYT
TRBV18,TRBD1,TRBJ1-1,ASSQGQGNTEAF
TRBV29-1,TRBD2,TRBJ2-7,SVEGLAGGPRQY
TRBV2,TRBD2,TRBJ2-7,ASSSGTSLSNSYEQY
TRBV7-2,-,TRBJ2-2,ASSLGYRSNTGELF
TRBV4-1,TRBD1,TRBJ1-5,ASSQRGQGAGGQPQH
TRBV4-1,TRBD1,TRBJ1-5,ASSQDPGGNQPQH
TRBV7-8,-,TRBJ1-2,ASSLGSRANYGYT
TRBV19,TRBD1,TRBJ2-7,ASSIGTGPYEQY
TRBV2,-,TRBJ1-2,ASSEGGVEGHGYT
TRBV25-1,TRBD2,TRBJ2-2,ASSRNPTSGRTPGELF
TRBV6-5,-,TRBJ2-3,ASSPLQRGTDTQY
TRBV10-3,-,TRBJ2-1,AISDTHPGIEQF
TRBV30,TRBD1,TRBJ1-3,AWSGQGAMSGNTIY
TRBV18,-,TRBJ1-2,ASSPHRAHYT